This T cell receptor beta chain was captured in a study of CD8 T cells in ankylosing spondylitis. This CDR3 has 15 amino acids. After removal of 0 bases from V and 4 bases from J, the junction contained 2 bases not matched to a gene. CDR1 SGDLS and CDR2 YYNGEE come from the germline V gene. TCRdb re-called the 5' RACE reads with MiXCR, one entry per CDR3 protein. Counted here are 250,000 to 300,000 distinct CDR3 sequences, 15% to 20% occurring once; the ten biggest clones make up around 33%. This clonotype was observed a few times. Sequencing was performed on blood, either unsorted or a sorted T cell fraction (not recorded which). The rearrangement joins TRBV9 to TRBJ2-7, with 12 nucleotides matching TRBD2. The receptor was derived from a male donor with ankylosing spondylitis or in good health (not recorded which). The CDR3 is CASSVEGTSGYEQYF. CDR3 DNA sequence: TGTGCCAGCAGCGTAGAAGGGACTAGCGGGTACGAGCAGTACTTC. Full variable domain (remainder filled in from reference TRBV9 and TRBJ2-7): DSGVTQTPKHLITATGQRVTLRCSPRSGDLSVYWYQQSLDQGLQFLIQYYNGEERAKGNILERFSAQQFPDLHSELNLSSLELGDSALYFCASSVEGTSGYEQYFGPGTRLTVT.